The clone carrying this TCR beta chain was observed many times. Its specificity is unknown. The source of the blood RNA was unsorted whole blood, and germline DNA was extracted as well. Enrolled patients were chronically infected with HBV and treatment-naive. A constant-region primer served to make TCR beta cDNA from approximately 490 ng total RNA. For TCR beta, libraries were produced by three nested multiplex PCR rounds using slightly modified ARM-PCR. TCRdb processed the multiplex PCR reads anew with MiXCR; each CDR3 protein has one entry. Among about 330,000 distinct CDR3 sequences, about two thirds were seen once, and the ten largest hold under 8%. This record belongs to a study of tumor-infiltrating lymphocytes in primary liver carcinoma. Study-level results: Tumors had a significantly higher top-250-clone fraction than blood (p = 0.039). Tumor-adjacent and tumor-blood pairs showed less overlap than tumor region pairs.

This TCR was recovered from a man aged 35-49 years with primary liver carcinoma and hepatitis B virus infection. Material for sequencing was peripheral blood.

The CDR3: CASTSQGAGEKLFF. In DNA, the CDR3 is TGTGCCAGCACAAGCCAGGGGGCGGGGGAAAAACTGTTTTTT. The chain is built from TRBV6-5 and TRBJ1-4, with 8 bases that match TRBD1. This CDR3 region has 14 residues. V gave up 7 bases and J gave up 8 bases; unmatched junction bases: 9. The germline V gene encodes CDR1 MNHEY and CDR2 SVGAGI.